Listed here are 26 T cell receptor beta chains from one sample, sequenced in a study of shared clonotypes between healthy human individuals. Assay used: immunoSEQ multiplex PCR; TCRdb lists only in-frame clones, some missing. The data contain approximately 1.5 million clones, 95% to 99% of them seen just once; the ten biggest clones take up about 0.4%. Sequencing was done on a sample of naive CD4+ T cells sorted from blood. Subset indicated: CD45RA+ positively selected. The origin of the receptors is a man in his thirties or forties in good health.

The rearrangement joins TRBV25-1 to TRBJ2-7; D is possibly TRBD2 (6 bases). The CDR3 is 14 residues long. V lost 3 bases, J lost 4 bases, and 13 bases lay in between. Germline lookup yields CDR1 MGHDK and CDR2 SYGVNS. CDR3 coding DNA: TGTGCCAGCAGTGACTCGGGAGCCCTGTACGAGCAGTACTTC. As protein: CASSDSGALYEQYF.

V is TRBV27 and J is TRBJ2-3; unclear D gene. This CDR3 region has 13 residues. Trimming took off 6 bases at V and 0 bases at J, with 7 bases between the two ends. Germline loops: CDR1 MNHEY, CDR2 SMNVEV (reference sequence). DNA for the CDR3: TGTGCCAGCAGGCATAGAAGCACAGATACGCAGTATTTT. This sequence encodes CASRHRSTDTQYF.

The chain recombines TRBV25-1 with TRBJ1-2; 9 bases align to TRBD1. Germline CDR1 reads MGHDK; CDR2 reads SYGVNS. J gave up 5 bases and V 5 bases, and 12 bases lay outside the gene matches. This CDR3 has 16 residues. CDR3 nucleotide sequence: TGTGCCAGCAGTCCCTCCCGTGGACAGGGGATGTATGGCTACACCTTC. Translation: CASSPSRGQGMYGYTF.

This chain connects TRBV5-1 to TRBJ2-3; TRBD1 is a possible D gene (6 bases). The germline V gene has CDR1 SGHRS and CDR2 YFSETQ. This CDR3 has 14 amino acids. With 4 bases removed from V and 0 bases from J, the gap between germline ends came to 9 bases. The DNA of the CDR3 is TGCGCCAGCAGCGCCAGGGGAAGCACAGATACGCAGTATTTT. Translation gives CASSARGSTDTQYF. Drawing the rest from reference TRBV5-1 and TRBJ2-3, the complete variable domain is KAGVTQTPRYLIKTRGQQVTLSCSPISGHRSVSWYQQTPGQGLQFLFEYFSETQRNKGNFPGRFSGRQFSNSRSEMNVSTLELGDSALYLCASSARGSTDTQYFGPGTRLTVL.

J is TRBJ2-3 and V is TRBV9; maybe TRBD2 (5 bases). CDR3 length: 16 residues. V shed 0 bases and J shed 4 bases, with 15 bases lying between them. Germline V gene data show CDR1 as SGDLS and CDR2 as YYNGEE. The CDR3 bases are TGTGCCAGCAGCGTAGCTGTCGGGGTTTCGGCAGATACGCAGTATTTT. Translating gives CASSVAVGVSADTQYF. Filled out from reference TRBV9 and TRBJ2-3, the complete variable domain reads DSGVTQTPKHLITATGQRVTLRCSPRSGDLSVYWYQQSLDQGLQFLIQYYNGEERAKGNILERFSAQQFPDLHSELNLSSLELGDSALYFCASSVAVGVSADTQYFGPGTRLTVL.

The chain links TRBV7-2 to TRBJ2-5; tentatively, D is TRBD1 or TRBD2 (5 bases each). CDR1 is SGHTA and CDR2 is FQGNSA in the germline V gene. This CDR3 has 14 residues. The germline V and J ends were trimmed by 4 bases and 6 bases, with 15 bases remaining between them. The CDR3 spells CASSSPGPPQTQYF. The CDR3 DNA is TGTGCCAGCAGCTCTCCGGGACCTCCCCAGACCCAGTACTTC.

Note on this clone: Other DNA sequences within the sample encode an identical CDR3. The V call is TRBV28, the J call TRBJ2-1, with 11 bases aligning to TRBD2. The CDR3 has 15 residues. The V segment lost 6 bases and the J segment 5 bases; nucleotides outside the gene matches: 6. CDR1 and CDR2 (germline): MDHEN, SYDVKM. CDR3 DNA sequence: TGTGCCAGCAGCCTCGGGACTAGCGGAAACAATGAGCAGTTCTTC. Residues: CASSLGTSGNNEQFF.

The chain recombines TRBV5-8 with TRBJ2-6; maybe TRBD2 (6 bases). V lost 4 bases to trimming and J lost 10 bases, with 12 bases between them. CDR1 SGHTS and CDR2 YDEGEE come from the germline V gene. The CDR3 spans 13 residues. CDR3 DNA sequence: TGTGCCAGCAGCGCTTGGGGGGTTAACGTCCTGACTTTC. Translating it yields CASSAWGVNVLTF.

The V gene is TRBV10-1, the J gene TRBJ1-4; D is possibly TRBD1 (5 bases). Germline V gives CDR1 WNHNN, CDR2 SYGVQD (reference sequence). Trimming left V 10 bases short and J 8 bases short, with 17 bases between. This CDR3 comprises 13 residues. The CDR3 is CATPPGESEKLFF. The CDR3 region has the DNA TGCGCCACCCCTCCGGGGGAAAGCGAAAAACTGTTTTTT.

The gene calls are TRBV29-1 and TRBJ2-1, with TRBD1 matching over 7 bases. The CDR3 has 15 amino acids. After removal of 6 bases from V and 0 bases from J, the junction contained 8 bases not matched to a gene. Germline CDR1 and CDR2: SQVTM and ANQGSEA. CDR3 sequence reads: CSVSAGTASYNEQFF. CDR3 DNA: TGCAGCGTGTCGGCCGGGACAGCCTCCTACAATGAGCAGTTCTTC.

This clone came up once. The V and J genes are TRBV6-5 and TRBJ2-7, with D perhaps given as TRBD1 or TRBD2 (5 bases each). Per germline, CDR1 MNHEY and CDR2 SVGAGI. V gave up 2 bases and J gave up 5 bases, with 19 bases separating them. This CDR3 spans 16 amino acids. For the CDR3, the DNA is TGTGCCAGCAGTTACCTCCGGGACCCTCCTATGGACGAGCAGTACTTC. Translated: CASSYLRDPPMDEQYF.

This chain uses TRBV28 with TRBJ1-1; no definite D call. Germline V CDR1 and CDR2: MDHEN, SYDVKM. V was clipped by 4 bases and J by 2 bases, with 14 bases between them. The CDR3 is 15 amino acids. The CDR3 DNA reads TGTGCCAGCAGTTCCGGGAATCCTCCAAACACTGAAGCTTTCTTT. Its translation: CASSSGNPPNTEAFF.

J is TRBJ2-4 and V is TRBV9; perhaps D is TRBD1 or TRBD2 (5 bases each). The germline CDR1 and CDR2 sequences are SGDLS and YYNGEE. The V gene lost 2 bases and the J gene lost 8 bases, with 17 bases spanning the gap. The CDR3 spans 15 residues. The CDR3: CASSVGEGVGDIQYF. In DNA, the CDR3 is TGTGCCAGCAGCGTCGGAGAAGGGGTGGGAGACATTCAGTACTTC.

The genes are TRBV7-9 and TRBJ2-7; D is unclear. The V end was cut by 9 bases, the J end by 5 bases, with 23 bases between. Per germline, CDR1 SEHNR and CDR2 FQNEAQ (reference sequence). The CDR3 is 15 amino acids. The DNA for the CDR3 is TGTGCCAGAGACCCCATATACGGGCAAAGCCACGAGCAGTACTTC. Residues: CARDPIYGQSHEQYF. Supplemented by reference TRBV7-9 and TRBJ2-7, the full variable domain reads DTGVSQNPRHKITKRGQNVTFRCDPISEHNRLYWYRQTLGQGPEFLTYFQNEAQLEKSRLLSDRFSAERPKGSFSTLEIQRTEQGDSAMYLCARDPIYGQSHEQYFGPGTRLTVT.

The gene calls are TRBV7-6 and TRBJ2-1; perhaps TRBD1 as D (6 bases). Germline lookup yields CDR1 SGHVS and CDR2 FNYEAQ. V was pared by 5 bases and J by 0 bases, with 11 bases between. CDR3 length equals 15 residues. The chain's CDR3 is CASSQGTPSYNEQFF. The CDR3 region has the DNA TGTGCCAGCAGCCAAGGGACACCCTCCTACAATGAGCAGTTCTTC.

V is TRBV6-4 and J is TRBJ1-4, with 8 nucleotides matching TRBD1. Germline values: CDR1 MRHNA, CDR2 SNTAGT. The CDR3 is made up of 13 amino acids. The trim removed 7 bases at V and 7 bases at J, leaving 5 bases unmatched. The CDR3 here is CASNRTGCEKLFF. DNA of the CDR3: TGTGCCAGCAACCGGACAGGGTGTGAAAAACTGTTTTTT.

In regard to this clone: A much bigger clone sits one base away, suggesting this may be a read error. This specimen includes other DNA sequences encoding the same CDR3. The CDR3 is CASSSRYEQYF. CDR3 nucleotide sequence: TGTGCCAGCAGTTCCCGCTACGAGCAGTACTTC. The gene calls are TRBV28 and TRBJ2-7; D is undetermined. The CDR3 contains 11 residues. CDR1 is MDHEN and CDR2 is SYDVKM in the germline V gene. Deletions cut 4 bases from V and 3 bases from J, with 4 bases between.

This chain connects TRBV18 to TRBJ2-7; 8 nucleotides agree with TRBD2. The germline V gene encodes CDR1 KGHSH and CDR2 LQKENI. This CDR3 is built from 15 residues. The trim removed 3 bases at V and 6 bases at J, leaving 10 bases unmatched. In nucleotides, the CDR3 is TGTGCCAGCTCACCCCTTCCCGGGAGGGGGGGCGAGCAGTACTTC. Encoded protein: CASSPLPGRGGEQYF.

The chain carries TRBV5-1 and TRBJ2-3; 8 nucleotides agree with TRBD1. Per germline, CDR1 SGHRS and CDR2 YFSETQ. The CDR3 is 14 amino acids. With V trimmed by 4 bases and J by 5 bases, 6 bases remained unmatched. The CDR3, as DNA: TGCGCCAGCAGCGCAGGGGGCATGGTAGATACGCAGTATTTT. Translation: CASSAGGMVDTQYF.

This chain uses TRBV6-5 with TRBJ2-5; 12 bases map to TRBD1. In germline, CDR1 is MNHEY, CDR2 SVGAGI. This CDR3 contains 14 residues. V dropped 4 bases and J dropped 5; count of bases not matched to a gene: 2. This chain's CDR3 is CASSWGQGAETQYF. In DNA, the CDR3 is TGTGCCAGCAGTTGGGGACAGGGGGCTGAGACCCAGTACTTC.

This chain links TRBV28 with TRBJ1-2, with a possible D match to TRBD1 (5 bases). The CDR3 is 16 amino acids. CDR1 is MDHEN and CDR2 is SYDVKM in the germline V gene. V dropped 6 bases and J dropped 3 bases, with 20 bases sitting between them. CDR3 amino acids: CASRPWTSGSDYGYTF. Written as DNA, the CDR3 is TGTGCCAGCAGACCCTGGACAAGCGGAAGCGACTATGGCTACACCTTC.

The V and J genes are TRBV6-6 and TRBJ1-5, with unresolved D. The CDR3 covers 14 residues. Trimming cost V 2 bases and J 3 bases, with 8 bases left between them. From germline, CDR1 is MNHNY and CDR2 SVGAGI (reference sequence). CDR3 coding DNA: TGTGCCAGCAGTTACCACGGCAACAATCAGCCCCAGCATTTT. Translation: CASSYHGNNQPQHF.

The chain links TRBV6-1 to TRBJ1-2, with D maybe TRBD1 (6 bases). Germline-derived CDR1 and CDR2 are MNHNS and SASEGT. V gave up 4 bases and J gave up 4 bases, with 19 bases separating them. The CDR3 extends over 16 amino acids. The CDR3 protein is CASSALEGQTFYGYTF. Written as DNA, the CDR3 is TGTGCCAGCAGTGCCCTAGAAGGACAGACATTCTATGGCTACACCTTC.

The CDR3 here is CASSPLEIAGELFF. For the CDR3, the DNA is TGTGCCAGCTCCCCCCTCGAGATCGCCGGGGAGCTGTTTTTT. The J gene is TRBJ2-2, the V gene TRBV18, with unresolved D. Germline CDR1 and CDR2: KGHSH and LQKENI. The CDR3 loop spans 14 amino acids. The germline V and J ends were trimmed by 6 bases and 6 bases, with 14 bases remaining between them.

The genes are TRBV2 and TRBJ2-1, with D maybe TRBD2 (6 bases). The CDR3 totals 13 residues. With 3 bases removed from V and 5 bases from J, the gap between germline ends came to 8 bases. CDR1 is SNHLY, CDR2 FYNNEI, per germline. The CDR3 reads CASSDGLHNEQFF. DNA for the CDR3: TGTGCCAGCAGTGACGGACTACACAATGAGCAGTTCTTC.

The V call is TRBV19, the J call TRBJ2-7, with D perhaps matching TRBD1 (6 bases). Trimming stripped 6 bases from V and 0 bases from J, with 15 bases between. Looked up from germline, CDR1 is LNHDA and CDR2 is SQIVND (reference sequence). This CDR3 is built from 15 residues. The CDR3 loop reads CASSLDRSLSYEQYF. CDR3 in DNA: TGTGCCAGTAGCCTCGACAGGTCCCTCTCCTACGAGCAGTACTTC.